The clone carrying this T cell receptor (beta chain) has only a few counts. Its cognate antigen is unknown. Graves' hyperthyroidism is called stable when ophthalmopathy does not progress within 18 months. Source material for PBMCs was over 7.5 ml fresh peripheral blood. TCR beta CDR3 region amplification was performed from RNA transcripts. HTBI primers were used for first-round RT-PCR of the TCR CDR3. One entry per CDR3 protein results from TCRdb running MiXCR on the multiplex PCR reads. Among a few hundred thousand distinct CDR3 sequences listed, around 13% were seen once. The entry originates in a study of T cells in Graves' hyperthyroidism and ophthalmopathy. Study-wide results and limits: A median 6.5 months before onset, the model predicted ophthalmopathy.

Trimming pared 3 bases from V and 7 bases from J, leaving 12 bases between. The germline gives CDR1 SQVTM, CDR2 ANQGSEA. The CDR3 contains 12 residues. Sequencing input: blood. This receptor was identified in a woman aged 18 to 35 with Graves' hyperthyroidism. The chain is built from TRBV29-1 and TRBJ1-2; the D gene is possibly TRBD1 (5 bases). The CDR3 sequence is CSVDVFGGGYTF. The CDR3 bases are TGCAGCGTTGATGTTTTCGGGGGTGGCTACACCTTC.